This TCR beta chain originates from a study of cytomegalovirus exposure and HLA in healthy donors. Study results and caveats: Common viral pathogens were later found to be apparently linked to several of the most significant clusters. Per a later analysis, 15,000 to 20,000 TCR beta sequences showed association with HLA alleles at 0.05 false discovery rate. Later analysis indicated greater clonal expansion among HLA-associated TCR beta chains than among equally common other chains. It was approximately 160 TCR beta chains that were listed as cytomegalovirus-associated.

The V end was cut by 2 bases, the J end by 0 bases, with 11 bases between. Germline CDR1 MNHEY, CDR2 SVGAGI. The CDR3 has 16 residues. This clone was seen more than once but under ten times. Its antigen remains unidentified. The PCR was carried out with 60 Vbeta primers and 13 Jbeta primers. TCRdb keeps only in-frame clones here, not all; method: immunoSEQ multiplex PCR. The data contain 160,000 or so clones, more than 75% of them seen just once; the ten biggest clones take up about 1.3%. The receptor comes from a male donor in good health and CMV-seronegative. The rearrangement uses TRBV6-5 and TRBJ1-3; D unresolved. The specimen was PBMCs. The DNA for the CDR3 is TGTGCCAGCAGTTACGCCAGGCCCTCCTCTGGAAACACCATATATTTT. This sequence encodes CASSYARPSSGNTIYF.